These 32 T cell receptor beta chains share one sample of origin, sequenced in a study of blood T cell repertoires in COVID-19. Sequenced by immunoSEQ multiplex PCR; TCRdb stores in-frame clones only, minus some. This table holds approximately 52,000 clones, 86% found once. Sequenced input: peripheral blood. Receptors were obtained from a man in his 60s with acute or convalescent COVID-19.

The chain recombines TRBV5-1 with TRBJ2-3, with a weak D call TRBD2 (5 bases). This CDR3 spans 15 amino acids. The germline gives CDR1 SGHRS, CDR2 YFSETQ. Trimming pared 0 bases from V and 2 bases from J, leaving 10 bases between. The CDR3 DNA follows: TGCGCCAGCAGCTTGGAAGCGGTCTACACAGATACGCAGTATTTT. This encodes CASSLEAVYTDTQYF.

The chain recombines TRBV5-1 with TRBJ2-3, with D uncertain. Per the germline V gene, CDR1 is SGHRS and CDR2 is YFSETQ. V lost 3 bases and J lost 2, with 19 bases in between. The CDR3 loop spans 17 amino acids. CDR3 coding DNA: TGCGCCAGCAGCTCGTTGGCCCCGGGTAACTACACAGATACGCAGTATTTT. Its translation: CASSSLAPGNYTDTQYF.

This chain uses TRBV25-1 with TRBJ1-4; the D is unclear. Germline CDR1 is MGHDK and CDR2 is SYGVNS. V was trimmed by 7 bases and J by 0 bases, leaving 9 bases between them. CDR3 length: 14 residues. This chain's CDR3 is CASTTSATNEKLFF. DNA for the CDR3: TGTGCCAGCACTACCTCTGCAACTAATGAAAAACTGTTTTTT.

This chain links TRBV14 with TRBJ2-7; 9 bases match TRBD1. This CDR3 region has 14 residues. CDR1 is SGHDN, CDR2 FVKESK, per germline. V lost 4 bases, J lost 0 bases, and 1 base stayed unmatched. The DNA for the CDR3 is TGTGCCAGCAGCCGGACAGGGGACTCCTACGAGCAGTACTTC. This gives the protein CASSRTGDSYEQYF.

This clone has a handful of counts. CDR3 sequence: CASSRGGSIYEQYF. As DNA, the CDR3 is TGTGCCAGCAGCCGGGGAGGATCGATCTACGAGCAGTACTTC. This chain connects TRBV2 to TRBJ2-7, with D perhaps TRBD2 (6 bases). Trimming cost V 6 bases and J 3 bases, with 15 bases left between them. The germline V gene encodes CDR1 SNHLY and CDR2 FYNNEI. The CDR3 loop spans 14 amino acids.

The chain employs TRBV27 and TRBJ1-2; TRBD1 is a possible D gene (5 bases). V was cut by 0 bases and J by 4 bases, with 15 bases left in between. The CDR3 has 16 residues. CDR1 and CDR2 (germline): MNHEY, SMNVEV (reference sequence). CDR3 sequence (DNA): TGTGCCAGCAGTTTATCCGGGGGTCTATACTCCTATGGCTACACCTTC. Translation gives CASSLSGGLYSYGYTF.

This chain connects TRBV9 to TRBJ2-1, with D unresolved. V was trimmed by 4 bases and J by 3 bases, leaving 14 bases between them. The CDR3 is made up of 15 amino acids. Germline CDR1 and CDR2: SGDLS and YYNGEE. CDR3 sequence: CASSPTPNRYNEQFF. The CDR3 DNA reads TGTGCCAGCAGCCCTACGCCAAACCGCTACAATGAGCAGTTCTTC.

This sequence joins TRBV19 and TRBJ1-5, with D possibly being TRBD1 (6 bases). The V end lost 5 bases, the J end lost 6 bases, and 11 bases lay between the germline ends. Looked up from germline, CDR1 is LNHDA and CDR2 is SQIVND (reference sequence). The CDR3 is 13 amino acids. CDR3 DNA sequence: TGTGCCAGTAGTCCAGGGGTAGCTCAGCCCCAGCATTTT. Translated: CASSPGVAQPQHF.

CDR3 nucleotide sequence: TGCGCCAGCAGCTTGGCTGGTCGGACGGGATCAGAGACCCAGTACTTC. It codes for CASSLAGRTGSETQYF. The gene calls are TRBV5-1 and TRBJ2-5; a possible D gene is TRBD2 (5 bases). Looked up from germline, CDR1 is SGHRS and CDR2 is YFSETQ. The germline V and J ends were trimmed by 0 bases and 4 bases, with 16 bases remaining between them. CDR3 length: 16 residues. Full variable domain (remainder filled in from reference TRBV5-1 and TRBJ2-5): KAGVTQTPRYLIKTRGQQVTLSCSPISGHRSVSWYQQTPGQGLQFLFEYFSETQRNKGNFPGRFSGRQFSNSRSEMNVSTLELGDSALYLCASSLAGRTGSETQYFGPGTRLLVL.

V is TRBV4-3 and J is TRBJ2-7, with 7 bases that match TRBD1. V dropped 3 bases and J dropped 0; count of bases not matched to a gene: 2. Germline CDR1 LGHNA, CDR2 YSLEER. There are 14 residues in the CDR3. The CDR3 sequence is CASSQTGFSYEQYF. The CDR3 region has the DNA TGCGCCAGCAGCCAGACAGGGTTCTCCTACGAGCAGTACTTC.

V and J are TRBV3-1 (or the pseudogene TRBV3-2) and TRBJ2-3; D might be TRBD2 (5 bases). Germline V gene lookup returns CDR1 LGHDT and CDR2 YNNKEL (reference sequence). V was pared by 3 bases and J by 6 bases, with 19 bases between. The CDR3 is 16 residues long. CDR3 sequence: CASSQRENTRGDTQYF. The CDR3 DNA reads TGTGCCAGCAGCCAGAGGGAGAACACCCGAGGGGATACGCAGTATTTT.

The chain has TRBV28 and TRBJ1-6; 10 positions match TRBD1. The CDR3 totals 14 residues. Germline lookup yields CDR1 MDHEN and CDR2 SYDVKM. The junction had 4 bases not matched to a gene; V was cut back by 7 bases and J by 7 bases. CDR3 amino acids: CASTPGQGNSPLHF. CDR3 coding DNA: TGTGCCAGCACCCCGGGACAGGGGAATTCACCCCTCCACTTT.

V usage is TRBV28 and J usage is TRBJ2-3; D perhaps matches TRBD1 (6 bases). This CDR3 is built from 18 residues. Trimming shortened V by 2 bases and J by 5 bases, and 23 bases separated the two germline ends. Germline CDR1 MDHEN, CDR2 SYDVKM. CDR3 bases: TGTGCCAGCAGTTTACTCAAACAGGGATGGGGAGAGGGAGATACGCAGTATTTT. Translation: CASSLLKQGWGEGDTQYF.

The V and J genes are TRBV27 and TRBJ2-1, with TRBD2 matching over 9 bases. The CDR3 covers 14 residues. Trimming removed 8 bases from V and 6 bases from J; junction bases left unmatched: 8. CDR1 MNHEY and CDR2 SMNVEV come from the germline V gene (reference sequence). CDR3 in amino acids: CASRTGTSFNEQFF. CDR3 DNA: TGTGCCAGCCGTACCGGGACTAGCTTCAATGAGCAGTTCTTC.

The chain employs TRBV24-1 and TRBJ1-1; D possibly corresponds to TRBD1 (6 bases). Trimming removed 3 bases at V and 4 bases at J, with 8 bases between. The germline V gene has CDR1 KGHDR and CDR2 SFDVKD. This CDR3 is built from 13 residues. CDR3 sequence (DNA): TGTGCCACCAGTGATCGCAGGGGCACTGAAGCTTTCTTT. Residues: CATSDRRGTEAFF.

The chain carries TRBV9 and TRBJ2-5; possible D gene TRBD2, 5 bases. Germline V gene sequence: CDR1 SGDLS, CDR2 YYNGEE. This CDR3 has 13 amino acids. Trimming left V 0 bases short and J 2 bases short, with 5 bases between. CDR3 amino acids: CASSVGTQETQYF. The CDR3 DNA follows: TGTGCCAGCAGCGTAGGGACTCAAGAGACCCAGTACTTC.

Here the CDR3 reads CASSQVGQFTGELFF. The CDR3 region has the DNA TGTGCCAGCAGTCAGGTGGGACAGTTCACCGGGGAGCTGTTTTTT. The rearrangement joins TRBV6-5 to TRBJ2-2, with 7 bases identical to TRBD1. The V gene's germline CDR1 is MNHEY and CDR2 SVGAGI. V shed 5 bases, J shed 4 bases, and the junction held 7 bases outside the gene matches. The CDR3 has 15 amino acids.

The chain's CDR3 is CASSQGQAFFYEQYF. The CDR3 DNA follows: TGTGCCAGCAGCCAGGGACAGGCCTTTTTCTACGAGCAGTACTTC. The rearrangement joins TRBV5-6 to TRBJ2-7; 8 bases line up with TRBD1. The trim removed 4 bases at V and 3 bases at J, leaving 9 bases unmatched. CDR1 and CDR2 from the germline V gene are SGHDT and YYEEEE. This CDR3 is built from 15 residues.

V usage is TRBV5-1 and J usage is TRBJ2-6; D unclear. Germline lookup yields CDR1 SGHRS and CDR2 YFSETQ. Trimming took off 2 bases at V and 0 bases at J, with 9 bases between the two ends. The CDR3 spans 16 residues. The CDR3 region has the DNA TGCGCCAGCAGCTTCGGAGAATTCTCTGGGGCCAACGTCCTGACTTTC. It yields the protein CASSFGEFSGANVLTF.

This clone occurred once. The chain employs TRBV27 and TRBJ1-2, with TRBD1 identical over 7 bases. This CDR3 is 15 amino acids long. V trimming: 3 bases; J trimming: 4 bases; junction bases outside the gene matches: 8. Germline V CDR1 and CDR2: MNHEY, SMNVEV (reference sequence). This chain's CDR3 is CASSLKRTGLYGYTF. In DNA form, the CDR3 reads TGTGCCAGCAGTTTGAAACGGACAGGACTCTATGGCTACACCTTC.

CDR3 in amino acids: CASSQGQGEQYF. Here the CDR3 DNA reads TGTGCCAGCAGTCAGGGACAGGGCGAGCAGTACTTC. The rearrangement joins TRBV6-5 to TRBJ2-7, with 9 bases lining up with TRBD1. With 5 bases clipped from V and 6 bases from J, the junction kept 2 bases outside the gene matches. CDR1 and CDR2 (germline): MNHEY, SVGAGI. The length of the CDR3 is 12 residues.

This clone was seen only a few times. The rearrangement uses TRBV28 and TRBJ1-4, with 9 positions matching TRBD1. Germline CDR1 is MDHEN and CDR2 is SYDVKM. The V and J ends lost 3 bases and 3 bases, in that order; junction bases with no gene match: 5. This CDR3 spans 16 amino acids. CDR3 protein: CASSLYRGQSNEKLFF. DNA of the CDR3: TGTGCCAGCAGTTTGTACAGGGGGCAATCTAATGAAAAACTGTTTTTT.

The rearrangement joins TRBV10-2 to TRBJ1-1; no reliable D call. Germline V gives CDR1 WSHSY, CDR2 SAAADI. The CDR3 is made up of 12 amino acids. V lost 6 bases, J lost 5 bases, and 10 bases lay in between. The CDR3 loop reads CASRQGGTEAFF. In DNA, the CDR3 is TGCGCCAGCAGACAAGGAGGGACTGAAGCTTTCTTT.

V is TRBV27 and J is TRBJ2-7, with D possibly matching TRBD1 (6 bases). The CDR3 sequence is 14 residues long. The germline gives CDR1 MNHEY, CDR2 SMNVEV (reference sequence). V was trimmed by 0 bases and J by 4 bases, leaving 10 bases between them. The CDR3 DNA follows: TGTGCCAGCAGTTTATCGGCAGGGGTATACGAGCAGTACTTC. Residues: CASSLSAGVYEQYF.

The chain is built from TRBV7-9 and TRBJ2-7, with 10 bases aligning to TRBD1. The CDR3 spans 18 residues. V was clipped by 5 bases and J by 5 bases; unmatched bases: 18. From germline, CDR1 is SEHNR and CDR2 FQNEAQ (reference sequence). The CDR3 loop reads CASSPNARPGQGIHEQYF. CDR3 DNA sequence: TGTGCCAGCAGCCCGAACGCCCGACCGGGACAGGGGATCCACGAGCAGTACTTC.

This clone was observed once. The chain links TRBV7-2 to TRBJ2-3, with a weak D call TRBD2 (6 bases). Germline assignment: CDR1 SGHTA and CDR2 FQGNSA. Trimming pared 2 bases from V and 3 bases from J, leaving 18 bases between. CDR3 length equals 17 residues. The CDR3 spells CASSLRSRSGRTDTQYF. CDR3 in DNA: TGTGCCAGCAGCTTACGTTCTAGGTCCGGGAGAACAGATACGCAGTATTTT.

The chain is built from TRBV25-1 and TRBJ1-5, with 7 bases aligning to TRBD1. The germline V gene has CDR1 MGHDK and CDR2 SYGVNS. This CDR3 region has 15 residues. V trimming: 8 bases; J trimming: 3 bases; junction bases outside the gene matches: 10. Written as DNA, the CDR3 is TGTGCCAGCCCCGACAGGGCCGCGAACAATCAGCCCCAGCATTTT. Its translation is CASPDRAANNQPQHF.

This sequence joins TRBV4-2 and TRBJ2-3; TRBD1 agrees at 7 bases. This CDR3 spans 14 amino acids. V shed 0 bases, J shed 4 bases, and the junction held 1 base outside the gene matches. Germline CDR1 reads LGHNA; CDR2 reads YNFKEQ. The CDR3 sequence: CASSQEQGADTQYF. In DNA form, the CDR3 reads TGTGCCAGCAGCCAAGAGCAGGGGGCAGATACGCAGTATTTT.

The chain couples TRBV7-6 to TRBJ2-5; 11 bases agree with TRBD2. Germline V lookup: CDR1 SGHVS, CDR2 FNYEAQ. V dropped 1 base and J dropped 6; count of bases not matched to a gene: 10. The CDR3 spans 17 residues. The CDR3 sequence: CASSLDRLAGPMQTQYF. The CDR3 DNA sequence: TGTGCCAGCAGCTTAGACCGACTAGCGGGGCCTATGCAGACCCAGTACTTC.

The chain joins TRBV10-3 to TRBJ2-1, with TRBD2 matching 8 bases. This CDR3 is built from 15 residues. Germline-derived CDR1 and CDR2 are ENHRY and SYGVKD. V was pared by 7 bases and J by 7 bases, with 12 bases of the junction left unmatched. CDR3 in amino acids: CAIKDSGATGNEQFF. The CDR3 nucleotides are TGTGCCATCAAGGATAGCGGGGCAACGGGTAATGAGCAGTTCTTC.

The chain recombines TRBV5-6 with TRBJ2-3; 11 bases agree with TRBD2. The CDR3 is 19 residues long. Trimming at V came to 4 bases and at J to 0 bases, leaving 13 bases not matched to a gene. Per the germline V gene, CDR1 is SGHDT and CDR2 is YYEEEE. The CDR3 loop reads CASSGIAGGLFSSTDTQYF. For the CDR3, the DNA is TGTGCCAGCAGCGGAATAGCGGGGGGGCTCTTTTCTAGCACAGATACGCAGTATTTT. Full variable domain (missing parts from reference TRBV5-6 and TRBJ2-3): DAGVTQSPTHLIKTRGQQVTLRCSPKSGHDTVSWYQQALGQGPQFIFQYYEEEERQRGNFPDRFSGHQFPNYSSELNVNALLLGDSALYLCASSGIAGGLFSSTDTQYFGPGTRLTVL.

J is TRBJ1-5 and V is TRBV18; TRBD1 aligns across 7 bases. The CDR3 contains 14 residues. Germline lookup yields CDR1 KGHSH and CDR2 LQKENI. Trimming cost V 3 bases and J 7 bases; bases outside gene matches: 6. The CDR3 region is CASSPGQRDQPQHF. The CDR3 DNA reads TGTGCCAGCTCACCGGGACAGAGAGACCAGCCCCAGCATTTT.